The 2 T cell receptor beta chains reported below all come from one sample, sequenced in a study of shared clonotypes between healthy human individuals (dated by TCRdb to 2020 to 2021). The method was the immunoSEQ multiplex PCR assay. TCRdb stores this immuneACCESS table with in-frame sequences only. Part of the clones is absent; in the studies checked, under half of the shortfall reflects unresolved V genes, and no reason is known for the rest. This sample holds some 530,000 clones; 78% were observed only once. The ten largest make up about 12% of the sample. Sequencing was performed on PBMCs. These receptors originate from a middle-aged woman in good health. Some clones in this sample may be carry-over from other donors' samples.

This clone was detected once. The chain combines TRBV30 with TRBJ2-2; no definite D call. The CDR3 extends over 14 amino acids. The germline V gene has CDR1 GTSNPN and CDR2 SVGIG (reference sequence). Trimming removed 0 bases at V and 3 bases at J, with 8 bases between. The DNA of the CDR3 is TGTGCCTGGAGTGTTTCCCGATACACCGGGGAGCTGTTTTTT. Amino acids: CAWSVSRYTGELFF.

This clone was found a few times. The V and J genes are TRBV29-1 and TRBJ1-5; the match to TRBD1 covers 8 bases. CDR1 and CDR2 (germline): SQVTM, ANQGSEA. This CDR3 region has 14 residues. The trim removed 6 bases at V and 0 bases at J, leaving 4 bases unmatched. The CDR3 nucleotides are TGCAGCGTCTCAGGGGGCTATAGCAATCAGCCCCAGCATTTT. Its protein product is CSVSGGYSNQPQHF.